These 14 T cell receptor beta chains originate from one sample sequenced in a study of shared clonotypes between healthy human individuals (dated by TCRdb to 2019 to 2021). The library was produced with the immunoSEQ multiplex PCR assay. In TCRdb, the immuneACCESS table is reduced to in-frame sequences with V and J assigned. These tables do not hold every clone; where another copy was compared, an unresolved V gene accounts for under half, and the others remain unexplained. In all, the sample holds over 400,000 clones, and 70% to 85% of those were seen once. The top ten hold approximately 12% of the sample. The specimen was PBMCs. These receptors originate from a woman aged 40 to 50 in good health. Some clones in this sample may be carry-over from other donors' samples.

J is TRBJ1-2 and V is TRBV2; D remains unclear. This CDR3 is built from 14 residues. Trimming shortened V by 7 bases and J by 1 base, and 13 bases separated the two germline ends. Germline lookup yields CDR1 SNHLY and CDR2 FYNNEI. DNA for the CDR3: TGTGCCAGCAAAGGGAGGCTTCTTAACTATGGCTACACCTTC. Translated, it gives CASKGRLLNYGYTF. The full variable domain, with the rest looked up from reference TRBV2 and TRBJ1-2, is EPEVTQTPSHQVTQMGQEVILRCVPISNHLYFYWYRQILGQKVEFLVSFYNNEISEKSEIFDDQFSVERPDGSNFTLKIRSTKLEDSAMYFCASKGRLLNYGYTFGSGTRLTVV.

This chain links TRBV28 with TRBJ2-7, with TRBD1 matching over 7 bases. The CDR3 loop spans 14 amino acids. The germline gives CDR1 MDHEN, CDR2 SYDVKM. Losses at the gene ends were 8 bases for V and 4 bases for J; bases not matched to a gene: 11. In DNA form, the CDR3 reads TGTGCCAGCCACCTACAGGGGTTGAGGTACGAGCAGTACTTC. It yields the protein CASHLQGLRYEQYF.

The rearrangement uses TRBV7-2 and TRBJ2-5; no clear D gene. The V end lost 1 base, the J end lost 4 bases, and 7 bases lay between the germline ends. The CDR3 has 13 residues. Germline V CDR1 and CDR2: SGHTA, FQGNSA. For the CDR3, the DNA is TGTGCCAGCAGCTTAGAGTTAAGAGAGACCCAGTACTTC. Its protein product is CASSLELRETQYF.

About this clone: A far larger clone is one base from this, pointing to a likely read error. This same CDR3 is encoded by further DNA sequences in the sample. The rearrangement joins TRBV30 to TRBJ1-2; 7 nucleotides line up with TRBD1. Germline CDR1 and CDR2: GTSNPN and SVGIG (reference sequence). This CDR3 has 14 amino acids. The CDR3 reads CAWNGKGGVGGYTF. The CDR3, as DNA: TGTGCCTGGAACGGCAAAGGTGGCGTAGGGGGCTACACATTC.

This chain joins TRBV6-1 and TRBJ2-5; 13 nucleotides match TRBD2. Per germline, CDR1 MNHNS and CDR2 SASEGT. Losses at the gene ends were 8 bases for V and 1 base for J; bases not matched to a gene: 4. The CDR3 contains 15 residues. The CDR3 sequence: CASRLAGGPQETQYF. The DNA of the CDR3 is TGTGCCAGCCGACTAGCGGGAGGCCCCCAAGAGACCCAGTACTTC.

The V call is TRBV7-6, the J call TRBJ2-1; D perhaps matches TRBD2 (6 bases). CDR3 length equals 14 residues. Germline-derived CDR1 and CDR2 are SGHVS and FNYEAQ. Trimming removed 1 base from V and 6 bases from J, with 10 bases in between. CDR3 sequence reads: CASSLVWEANEQFF. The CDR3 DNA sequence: TGTGCCAGCAGCTTAGTGTGGGAGGCCAATGAGCAGTTCTTC. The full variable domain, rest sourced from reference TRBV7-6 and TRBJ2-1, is GAGVSQSPRYKVTKRGQDVALRCDPISGHVSLYWYRQALGQGPEFLTYFNYEAQQDKSGLPNDRFSAERPEGSISTLTIQRTEQRDSAMYRCASSLVWEANEQFFGPGTRLTVL.

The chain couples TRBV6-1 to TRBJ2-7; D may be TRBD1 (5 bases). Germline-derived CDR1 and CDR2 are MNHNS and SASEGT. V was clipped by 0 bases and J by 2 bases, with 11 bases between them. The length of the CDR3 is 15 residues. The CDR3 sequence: CASSEALKGAYEQYF. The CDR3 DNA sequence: TGTGCCAGCAGTGAAGCGCTAAAAGGGGCCTACGAGCAGTACTTC.

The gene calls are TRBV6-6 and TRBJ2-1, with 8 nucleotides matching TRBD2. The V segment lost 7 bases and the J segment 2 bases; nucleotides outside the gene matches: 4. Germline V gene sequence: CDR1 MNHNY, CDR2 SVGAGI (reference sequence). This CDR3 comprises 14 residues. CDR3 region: CASTREDAYNEQFF. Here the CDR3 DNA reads TGTGCCAGCACGCGGGAGGACGCCTACAATGAGCAGTTCTTC.

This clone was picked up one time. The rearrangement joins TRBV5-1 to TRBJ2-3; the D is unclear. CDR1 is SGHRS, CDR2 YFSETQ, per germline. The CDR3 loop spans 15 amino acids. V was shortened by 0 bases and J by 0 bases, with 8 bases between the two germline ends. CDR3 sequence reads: CASSLGQASTDTQYF. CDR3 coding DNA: TGCGCCAGCAGCTTGGGTCAGGCTAGCACAGATACGCAGTATTTT.

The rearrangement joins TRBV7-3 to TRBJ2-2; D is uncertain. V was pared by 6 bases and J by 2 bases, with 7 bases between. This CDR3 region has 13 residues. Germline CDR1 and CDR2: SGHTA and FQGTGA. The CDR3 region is CASSIANTGELFF. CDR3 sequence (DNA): TGTGCCAGCAGTATAGCCAACACCGGGGAGCTGTTTTTT.

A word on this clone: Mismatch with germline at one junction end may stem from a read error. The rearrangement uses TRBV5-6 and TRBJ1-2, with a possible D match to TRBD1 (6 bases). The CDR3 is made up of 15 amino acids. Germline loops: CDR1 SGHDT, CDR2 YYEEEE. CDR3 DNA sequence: TGTGCCAGCAGCCAAAACAGGGAAAATTGGTTTGGCTACATCTTC. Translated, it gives CASSQNRENWFGYIF.

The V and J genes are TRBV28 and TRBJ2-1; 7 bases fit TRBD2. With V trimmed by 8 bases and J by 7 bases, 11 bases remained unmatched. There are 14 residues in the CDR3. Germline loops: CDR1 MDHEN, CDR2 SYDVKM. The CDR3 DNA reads TGTGCCAGCTGTCCGCCGGGGAGGGGAAATGAGCAGTTCTTC. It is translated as CASCPPGRGNEQFF.

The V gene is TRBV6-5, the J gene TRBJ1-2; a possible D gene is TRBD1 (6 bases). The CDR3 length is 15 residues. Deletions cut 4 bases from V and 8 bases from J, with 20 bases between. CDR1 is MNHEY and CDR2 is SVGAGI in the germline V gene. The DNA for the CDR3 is TGTGCCAGCAGTTGGCGGGACACCCGGCGAGAAGGCTACACCTTC. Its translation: CASSWRDTRREGYTF.

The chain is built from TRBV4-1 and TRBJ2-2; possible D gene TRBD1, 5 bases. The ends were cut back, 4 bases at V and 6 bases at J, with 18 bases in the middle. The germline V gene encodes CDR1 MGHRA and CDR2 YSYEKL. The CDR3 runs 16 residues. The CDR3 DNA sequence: TGCGCCAGCAGCCGCCTGGATCAGGGTATCTCCGGGGAGCTGTTTTTT. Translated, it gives CASSRLDQGISGELFF.